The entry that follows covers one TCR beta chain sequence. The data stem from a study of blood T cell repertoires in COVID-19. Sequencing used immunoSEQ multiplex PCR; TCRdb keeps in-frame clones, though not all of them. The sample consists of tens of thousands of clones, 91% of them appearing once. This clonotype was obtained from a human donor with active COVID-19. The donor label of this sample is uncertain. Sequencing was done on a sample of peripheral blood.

CDR3 bases: TGTGCCAGCAGTTTACAACAGGGGATTCCTAATGAAAAACTGTTTTTT. Residues: CASSLQQGIPNEKLFF. The chain combines TRBV27 with TRBJ1-4; 7 nucleotides align to TRBD1. V dropped 2 bases and J dropped 3; count of bases not matched to a gene: 6. CDR3 size: 16 residues. CDR1 and CDR2 (germline): MNHEY, SMNVEV (reference sequence).